The 5 T cell receptor beta chains below come from one sample, sequenced in a study of blood T cells in healthy people across ages. Combining a sample-barcoded 5' primer with a J-beta primer mix, a second PCR ran for about 7 to 11 cycles. Using its own MiXCR run on the 5' RACE reads, TCRdb lists one record per CDR3 protein. The data show 650,000 to 950,000 distinct CDR3 sequences, with under 45% seen just once and roughly 19% held by the top ten. Sequencing was performed on blood. These receptors were taken from a man in his sixties in good health.

This clonotype has only a few counts. The chain carries TRBV5-1 and TRBJ2-7; D is uncertain. Trimming cost V 0 bases and J 6 bases, with 19 bases left between them. Germline CDR1 and CDR2: SGHRS and YFSETQ. The CDR3 is 16 residues long. CDR3 sequence (DNA): TGCGCCAGCAGCTTGGGGACGTCGCAATGGGTGGGCGAGCAGTACTTC. Protein product: CASSLGTSQWVGEQYF.

This clonotype was picked up a small number of times. The chain employs TRBV7-9 and TRBJ2-7, with no clear D. The CDR3 has 16 residues. The ends were cut back, 4 bases at V and 0 bases at J, with 16 bases in the middle. Germline CDR1 reads SEHNR; CDR2 reads FQNEAQ (reference sequence). The DNA for the CDR3 is TGTGCCAGCAGCTCGAGCAACATCGGTCTCTCCTACGAGCAGTACTTC. Residues: CASSSSNIGLSYEQYF.

The rearrangement joins TRBV11-1 to TRBJ2-7, with 8 bases that match TRBD1. V gave up 5 bases and J gave up 2 bases; unmatched junction bases: 8. This CDR3 spans 15 amino acids. Germline V CDR1 and CDR2: SGHAT, FQDESV (reference sequence). The CDR3 nucleotides read TGTGCCAGCAGCCCAACTGGGACAGGTCCCTACGAGCAGTACTTC. Protein sequence: CASSPTGTGPYEQYF.

The chain carries TRBV28 and TRBJ1-4; 7 nucleotides line up with TRBD1. The CDR3 sequence is 15 residues long. The V segment lost 8 bases and the J segment 3 bases; nucleotides outside the gene matches: 9. Germline V gene sequence: CDR1 MDHEN, CDR2 SYDVKM. As DNA, the CDR3 is TGTGCCAGCTCCCTCCCTGGGACAGCTAATGAAAAACTGTTTTTT. Amino acids: CASSLPGTANEKLFF.

This sequence joins TRBV27 and TRBJ2-1; 11 bases fit TRBD2. In germline, CDR1 is MNHEY, CDR2 SMNVEV (reference sequence). This CDR3 contains 13 residues. J lost 4 bases, V lost 10 bases, and 3 bases had no gene match. Here the CDR3 reads CATRLAGYNEQFF. CDR3 nucleotide sequence: TGTGCCACCCGACTAGCGGGGTACAATGAGCAGTTCTTC.